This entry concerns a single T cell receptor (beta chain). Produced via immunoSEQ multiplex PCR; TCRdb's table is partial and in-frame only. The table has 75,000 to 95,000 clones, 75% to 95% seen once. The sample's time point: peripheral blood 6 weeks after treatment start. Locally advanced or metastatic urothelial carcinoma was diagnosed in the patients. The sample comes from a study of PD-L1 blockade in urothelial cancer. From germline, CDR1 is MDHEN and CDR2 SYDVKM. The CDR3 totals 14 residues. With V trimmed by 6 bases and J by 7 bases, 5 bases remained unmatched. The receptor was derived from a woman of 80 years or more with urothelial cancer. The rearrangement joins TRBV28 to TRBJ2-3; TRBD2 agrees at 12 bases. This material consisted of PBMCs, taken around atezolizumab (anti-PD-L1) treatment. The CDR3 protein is CASRRLAGVNTQYF. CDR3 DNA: TGTGCCAGCAGGAGACTAGCGGGAGTGAATACGCAGTATTTT.